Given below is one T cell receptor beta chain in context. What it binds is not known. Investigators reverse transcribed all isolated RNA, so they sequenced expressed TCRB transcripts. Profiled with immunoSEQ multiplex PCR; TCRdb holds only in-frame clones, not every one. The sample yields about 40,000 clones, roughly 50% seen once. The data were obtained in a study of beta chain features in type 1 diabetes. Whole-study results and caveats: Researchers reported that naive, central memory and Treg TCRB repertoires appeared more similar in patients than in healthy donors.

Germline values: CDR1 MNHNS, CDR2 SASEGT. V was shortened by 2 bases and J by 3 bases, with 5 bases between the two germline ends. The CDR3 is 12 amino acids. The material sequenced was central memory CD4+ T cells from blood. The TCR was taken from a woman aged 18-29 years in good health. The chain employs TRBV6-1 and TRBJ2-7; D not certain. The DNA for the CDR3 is TGTGCCAGCAGTGAATCAGTCTACGAGCAGTACTTC. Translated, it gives CASSESVYEQYF.